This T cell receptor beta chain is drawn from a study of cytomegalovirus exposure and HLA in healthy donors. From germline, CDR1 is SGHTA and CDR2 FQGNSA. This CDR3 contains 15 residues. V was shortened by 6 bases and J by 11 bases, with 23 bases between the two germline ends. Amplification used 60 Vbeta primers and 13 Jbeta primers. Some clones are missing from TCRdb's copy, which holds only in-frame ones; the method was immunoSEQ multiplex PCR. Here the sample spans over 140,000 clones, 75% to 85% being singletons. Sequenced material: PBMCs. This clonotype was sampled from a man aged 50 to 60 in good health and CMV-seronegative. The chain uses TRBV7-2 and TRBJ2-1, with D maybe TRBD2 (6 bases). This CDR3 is CASRLRGLGDLKQFF. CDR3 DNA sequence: TGTGCCAGCAGGTTAAGAGGGCTAGGGGACTTGAAGCAGTTCTTC.